These 32 T cell receptor beta chains were all obtained from the same sample, sequenced in a study of T cell repertoires in cytomegalovirus infection. From the reads, TCRdb called clonotypes with MiXCR, one entry per CDR3 protein. There are about 180,000 distinct CDR3 sequences in the sample; about 15% occur only once, and roughly a quarter lies in the top ten. Sample: CD8+ T cells from PBMCs. The receptors were sampled from a human donor in good health (CMV status not recorded). Some clones in this sample may be carry-over from other donors' samples.

This clonotype appeared once. The V call is TRBV28, the J call TRBJ2-5; D call uncertain. Trimming stripped 5 bases from V and 5 bases from J, with 9 bases between. The CDR3 has 12 amino acids. From germline, CDR1 is MDHEN and CDR2 SYDVKM. The CDR3, as DNA: TGTGCCAGCAGTCTCTCGTGGGAGACCCAGTACTTC. Amino acids: CASSLSWETQYF.

CDR3 DNA sequence: TGTGCCAGCAGCCACGATTGGACAGGGAGGGGGGAGCTGTTTTTT. Protein product: CASSHDWTGRGELFF. The V gene is TRBV7-6, the J gene TRBJ2-2; TRBD1 aligns across 8 bases. This CDR3 is 15 amino acids long. The trim removed 5 bases at V and 8 bases at J, leaving 10 bases unmatched. CDR1 is SGHVS, CDR2 FNYEAQ, per germline.

The V and J genes are TRBV15 and TRBJ2-2; D may match TRBD1 or TRBD2 (6 bases each). CDR1 is LNHNV, CDR2 YYDKDF, per germline (reference sequence). Deletions cut 0 bases from V and 7 bases from J, with 15 bases between. This CDR3 region has 16 residues. The CDR3 nucleotides are TGTGCCACCAGCAGAGATAGATGGGGGGCCGGCGGGGAGCTGTTTTTT. Amino acid sequence: CATSRDRWGAGGELFF.

Details on this clonotype: Compared with germline, one end of the junction differs, possibly owing to a read error. This chain uses TRBV2 with TRBJ2-1; no firm D call. This CDR3 spans 13 amino acids. Per the germline V gene, CDR1 is SNHLY and CDR2 is FYNNEI. CDR3 in amino acids: CASGLPPYHEQFF. Here the CDR3 DNA reads TGTGCCAGCGGGCTCCCTCCCTACCATGAGCAGTTCTTC.

This rearrangement joins TRBV6-1 to TRBJ2-3, with a possible D match to TRBD1 (6 bases). The CDR3 length is 13 residues. Germline loops: CDR1 MNHNS, CDR2 SASEGT. The V end lost 7 bases, the J end lost 0 bases, and 8 bases lay between the germline ends. CDR3 sequence reads: CASTGQSTDTQYF. CDR3 DNA sequence: TGTGCCAGCACCGGACAGAGCACAGATACGCAGTATTTT.

V gene TRBV28 combines with J gene TRBJ2-5; D unresolved. The V gene's germline CDR1 is MDHEN and CDR2 SYDVKM. V was cut by 7 bases and J by 4 bases, with 13 bases left in between. The CDR3 contains 13 residues. The CDR3, as DNA: TGTGCCAGCAACCTGGTTCGAAGAGAGACCCAGTACTTC. Amino acids: CASNLVRRETQYF.

This clonotype was seen a handful of times. The J gene is TRBJ2-7, the V gene TRBV6-2 or TRBV6-3; D gene unclear. Germline assignment: CDR1 MNHEY and CDR2 SVGEGT. Between the trimmed V and J ends, which lost 5 bases and 3 bases, there was a span of 5 bases. CDR3 length: 11 amino acids. CDR3 residues: CASSTGYEQYF. In DNA form, the CDR3 reads TGTGCCAGCAGTACTGGCTACGAGCAGTACTTC.

V and J are TRBV5-1 and TRBJ1-6; possibly TRBD1 for D (5 bases). This CDR3 is built from 18 residues. Per germline, CDR1 SGHRS and CDR2 YFSETQ. V lost 0 bases and J lost 2, with 15 bases in between. CDR3 residues: CASSLERGTEPYNSPLHF. The DNA for the CDR3 is TGCGCCAGCAGCTTGGAGAGAGGGACCGAGCCCTATAATTCACCCCTCCACTTT. Complete variable domain (other parts from reference TRBV5-1 and TRBJ1-6): KAGVTQTPRYLIKTRGQQVTLSCSPISGHRSVSWYQQTPGQGLQFLFEYFSETQRNKGNFPGRFSGRQFSNSRSEMNVSTLELGDSALYLCASSLERGTEPYNSPLHFGNGTRLTVT.

The gene calls are TRBV7-9 and TRBJ1-2; tentative D call: TRBD1 (5 bases). V lost 3 bases and J 8 bases, leaving 13 bases between the germline ends. CDR3 length: 13 amino acids. The germline V gene encodes CDR1 SEHNR and CDR2 FQNEAQ (reference sequence). The CDR3 region has the DNA TGTGCCAGCAGCTTCGGGGCAGACAGAGGCTACACCTTC. It codes for CASSFGADRGYTF.

This rearrangement joins TRBV2 to TRBJ2-1, with 8 bases aligning to TRBD2. Trimming took 8 bases from V and 0 from J; bases not matched to a gene: 6. There are 15 residues in the CDR3. The germline gives CDR1 SNHLY, CDR2 FYNNEI. The CDR3, as DNA: TGTGCCAGCGGAGCGGGGGAGAGCTCCTACAATGAGCAGTTCTTC. It is translated as CASGAGESSYNEQFF.

This clonotype was detected only a few times. The V call is TRBV7-2, the J call TRBJ2-7; 7 bases are shared with TRBD2. The CDR3 is 15 amino acids. The J segment lost 3 bases and the V segment lost 5 bases, leaving 10 bases of the junction unmatched. Germline assignment: CDR1 SGHTA and CDR2 FQGNSA. The CDR3 region is CASSPTGGLDYEQYF. The CDR3 DNA follows: TGTGCCAGCAGCCCCACCGGGGGGTTGGACTACGAGCAGTACTTC.

This clonotype turned up a few times. This chain connects TRBV29-1 to TRBJ2-7; 7 bases align to TRBD1. The CDR3 has 12 amino acids. Germline CDR1 SQVTM, CDR2 ANQGSEA. The CDR3 reads CSGTDAGYEQYF. CDR3 sequence (DNA): TGCAGTGGGACAGATGCGGGCTACGAGCAGTACTTC.

This clonotype was found a few times. The J gene is TRBJ1-1, the V gene TRBV6-5, with 9 bases that match TRBD1. The germline gives CDR1 MNHEY, CDR2 SVGAGI. The CDR3 consists of 16 residues. The ends lost 4 bases at V and 3 bases at J; junction bases unmatched: 9. The CDR3 protein is CASSWAGTGTYTEAFF. The CDR3 coding sequence is TGTGCCAGCAGTTGGGCCGGGACAGGGACGTACACTGAAGCTTTCTTT.

V is TRBV6-4 and J is TRBJ2-7; perhaps TRBD1 as D (5 bases). The length of the CDR3 is 15 residues. Germline CDR1 and CDR2: MRHNA and SNTAGT. V lost 2 bases, J lost 7 bases, and 18 bases lay in between. CDR3 bases: TGTGCCAGCAGTGACCATCCAGGACACCGAATGGAGCAGTACTTC. It translates to CASSDHPGHRMEQYF.

This rearrangement joins TRBV10-3 to TRBJ1-1, with a tentative D call TRBD1 (6 bases). Trimming cost V 6 bases and J 4 bases, with 15 bases left between them. This CDR3 is 14 amino acids long. Germline V gene sequence: CDR1 ENHRY, CDR2 SYGVKD. CDR3 sequence (DNA): TGTGCCATCAGAACCGACGGAGGGGGCACTGAAGCTTTCTTT. It translates to CAIRTDGGGTEAFF.

Comments on this clonotype: Relative to the germline gene, one junction end is altered; a read error may explain this. CDR3 coding DNA: TGCGCCAGCAGCCAAGCCCGAGGGAACACCGAGGAGCTGTTTTTT. Its translation: CASSQARGNTEELFF. The V and J genes are TRBV4-1 and TRBJ2-2; D possibly corresponds to TRBD2 (5 bases). Germline lookup yields CDR1 MGHRA and CDR2 YSYEKL. The CDR3 totals 15 residues.

The chain couples TRBV7-9 to TRBJ1-6, with 7 bases fitting TRBD1. Per germline, CDR1 SEHNR and CDR2 FQNEAQ (reference sequence). The CDR3 contains 16 residues. The trim removed 5 bases at V and 7 bases at J, leaving 11 bases unmatched. CDR3 DNA sequence: TGTGCCAGCAGCCCCCTCAGCCGGGACAGAAATTCACCCCTCCACTTT. This encodes CASSPLSRDRNSPLHF.

The V gene is TRBV29-1, the J gene TRBJ2-2; 7 positions agree with TRBD1. The germline gives CDR1 SQVTM, CDR2 ANQGSEA. The ends lost 7 bases at V and 6 bases at J; junction bases unmatched: 8. The CDR3 runs 13 residues. CDR3 region: CSAIQGWAGELFF. CDR3 nucleotide sequence: TGCAGCGCCATACAGGGGTGGGCCGGGGAGCTGTTTTTT.

The genes are TRBV7-2 and TRBJ2-1; tentatively, D is TRBD1 (5 bases). Trimming stripped 4 bases from V and 1 base from J, with 11 bases between. CDR3 length: 15 amino acids. Germline CDR1 SGHTA, CDR2 FQGNSA. CDR3 amino acids: CASSSTDMSYNEQFF. CDR3 bases: TGTGCCAGCAGCTCCACGGACATGTCCTACAATGAGCAGTTCTTC.

V gene TRBV6-6 combines with J gene TRBJ1-3; 7 bases match TRBD1. Germline CDR1 MNHNY, CDR2 SVGAGI (reference sequence). The CDR3 is 14 residues long. V dropped 2 bases and J dropped 4; count of bases not matched to a gene: 2. For the CDR3, the DNA is TGTGCCAGCAGTTACACAGGGGACGGAAACACCATATATTTT. Translating it yields CASSYTGDGNTIYF.

The chain recombines TRBV12-3 or TRBV12-4 with TRBJ2-2, with D possibly TRBD1 on 5 matching bases. V lost 7 bases to trimming and J lost 3 bases, with 9 bases between them. The CDR3 extends over 13 amino acids. For the CDR3, the DNA is TGTGCCAGCACTCTGACAGACACCGGGGAGCTGTTTTTT. Its translation is CASTLTDTGELFF.

This clonotype has more than one count but fewer than ten. This chain connects TRBV20-1 to TRBJ2-3; 9 bases line up with TRBD2. This CDR3 spans 17 amino acids. Germline trimming cut 0 bases from V and 6 bases from J; bases unmatched to any gene: 13. CDR1 DFQATT and CDR2 SNEGSKA come from the germline V gene (reference sequence). Here the CDR3 DNA reads TGCAGTGCTAGAGATAGGGACTGGAGCGGGGGGAAGGATACGCAGTATTTT. This gives the protein CSARDRDWSGGKDTQYF.

V gene TRBV5-1 combines with J gene TRBJ1-1; 7 bases agree with TRBD1. Per germline, CDR1 SGHRS and CDR2 YFSETQ. The CDR3 length is 14 residues. V lost 7 bases, J lost 0 bases, and 6 bases stayed unmatched. The CDR3 loop is CASQEGTVNTEAFF. The CDR3 region has the DNA TGCGCCAGCCAAGAGGGGACAGTGAACACTGAAGCTTTCTTT.

The chain couples TRBV29-1 to TRBJ2-5; possible D gene TRBD2, 5 bases. The V end lost 5 bases, the J end lost 5 bases, and 12 bases lay between the germline ends. The CDR3 is 12 amino acids. Germline V gene lookup returns CDR1 SQVTM and CDR2 ANQGSEA. CDR3 bases: TGCAGCGTTACCGGGGATCGGGAGACCCAGTACTTC. It is translated as CSVTGDRETQYF.

The chain uses TRBV19 and TRBJ2-2; D is unclear. V gave up 5 bases and J gave up 4 bases, with 17 bases separating them. The germline gives CDR1 LNHDA, CDR2 SQIVND (reference sequence). CDR3 length equals 16 residues. The CDR3 is CASSPTFGKSTGELFF. The CDR3 DNA follows: TGTGCCAGTAGTCCTACGTTTGGCAAAAGCACCGGGGAGCTGTTTTTT.

This clonotype was seen many times. The rearrangement joins TRBV7-9 to TRBJ1-4, with TRBD1 matching 9 bases. Germline V gene lookup returns CDR1 SEHNR and CDR2 FQNEAQ (reference sequence). The CDR3 runs to 14 residues. V lost 4 bases to trimming and J lost 7 bases; unmatched junction nucleotides: 4. CDR3 residues: CASSSGTGTEKLFF. In DNA, the CDR3 is TGTGCCAGCAGCTCCGGGACAGGGACTGAAAAACTGTTTTTT.

This clonotype was observed a few times. The V call is TRBV28, the J call TRBJ2-1; maybe TRBD1 (5 bases). Germline V gene data show CDR1 as MDHEN and CDR2 as SYDVKM. The CDR3 totals 18 residues. Trimming took off 6 bases at V and 0 bases at J, with 21 bases between the two ends. CDR3 sequence: CASSHQLGVQASYNEQFF. Written as DNA, the CDR3 is TGTGCCAGCAGCCATCAATTAGGGGTCCAGGCCTCCTACAATGAGCAGTTCTTC.

This rearrangement joins TRBV7-2 to TRBJ2-1; no firm D call. With 2 bases removed from V and 8 bases from J, the gap between germline ends came to 16 bases. The germline V gene has CDR1 SGHTA and CDR2 FQGNSA. This CDR3 region has 15 residues. The CDR3: CASSLQDRVFDEQFF. In nucleotides, the CDR3 is TGTGCCAGCAGCTTACAGGACCGGGTTTTCGATGAGCAGTTCTTC.

The gene calls are TRBV4-1 and TRBJ2-2; TRBD2 might be the D (6 bases). CDR3 size: 15 residues. CDR1 is MGHRA, CDR2 YSYEKL, per germline. Trimming removed 1 base from V and 6 bases from J, with 12 bases in between. The CDR3 region has the DNA TGCGCCAGCAGCCAAGGGGCTGGGGGGTCCGGGGAGCTGTTTTTT. Translated: CASSQGAGGSGELFF.

V gene TRBV20-1 combines with J gene TRBJ2-2, with D possibly TRBD1 on 6 matching bases. Germline-derived CDR1 and CDR2 are DFQATT and SNEGSKA (reference sequence). V lost 6 bases to trimming and J lost 1 base, with 9 bases between them. CDR3 length: 13 amino acids. CDR3 DNA sequence: TGCAGTGCCCTGGACAGGAACACCGGGGAGCTGTTTTTT. This sequence encodes CSALDRNTGELFF.

The chain couples TRBV6-2 or TRBV6-3 to TRBJ2-1, with D maybe TRBD2 (6 bases). With 2 bases removed from V and 10 bases from J, the gap between germline ends came to 9 bases. CDR3 length: 12 amino acids. Germline lookup yields CDR1 MNHEY and CDR2 SVGEGT. CDR3 sequence reads: CASSYSLAEQFF. The CDR3, as DNA: TGTGCCAGCAGTTACAGTCTAGCGGAGCAGTTCTTC.

This chain connects TRBV7-8 to TRBJ1-4; D gene ambiguous. V was clipped by 5 bases and J by 6 bases, with 10 bases between them. From germline, CDR1 is SGHVS and CDR2 FQNEAQ. This CDR3 is built from 13 residues. CDR3 in DNA: TGTGCCAGCAGCCGGGTCCAAGATGAAAAACTGTTTTTT. Protein product: CASSRVQDEKLFF.